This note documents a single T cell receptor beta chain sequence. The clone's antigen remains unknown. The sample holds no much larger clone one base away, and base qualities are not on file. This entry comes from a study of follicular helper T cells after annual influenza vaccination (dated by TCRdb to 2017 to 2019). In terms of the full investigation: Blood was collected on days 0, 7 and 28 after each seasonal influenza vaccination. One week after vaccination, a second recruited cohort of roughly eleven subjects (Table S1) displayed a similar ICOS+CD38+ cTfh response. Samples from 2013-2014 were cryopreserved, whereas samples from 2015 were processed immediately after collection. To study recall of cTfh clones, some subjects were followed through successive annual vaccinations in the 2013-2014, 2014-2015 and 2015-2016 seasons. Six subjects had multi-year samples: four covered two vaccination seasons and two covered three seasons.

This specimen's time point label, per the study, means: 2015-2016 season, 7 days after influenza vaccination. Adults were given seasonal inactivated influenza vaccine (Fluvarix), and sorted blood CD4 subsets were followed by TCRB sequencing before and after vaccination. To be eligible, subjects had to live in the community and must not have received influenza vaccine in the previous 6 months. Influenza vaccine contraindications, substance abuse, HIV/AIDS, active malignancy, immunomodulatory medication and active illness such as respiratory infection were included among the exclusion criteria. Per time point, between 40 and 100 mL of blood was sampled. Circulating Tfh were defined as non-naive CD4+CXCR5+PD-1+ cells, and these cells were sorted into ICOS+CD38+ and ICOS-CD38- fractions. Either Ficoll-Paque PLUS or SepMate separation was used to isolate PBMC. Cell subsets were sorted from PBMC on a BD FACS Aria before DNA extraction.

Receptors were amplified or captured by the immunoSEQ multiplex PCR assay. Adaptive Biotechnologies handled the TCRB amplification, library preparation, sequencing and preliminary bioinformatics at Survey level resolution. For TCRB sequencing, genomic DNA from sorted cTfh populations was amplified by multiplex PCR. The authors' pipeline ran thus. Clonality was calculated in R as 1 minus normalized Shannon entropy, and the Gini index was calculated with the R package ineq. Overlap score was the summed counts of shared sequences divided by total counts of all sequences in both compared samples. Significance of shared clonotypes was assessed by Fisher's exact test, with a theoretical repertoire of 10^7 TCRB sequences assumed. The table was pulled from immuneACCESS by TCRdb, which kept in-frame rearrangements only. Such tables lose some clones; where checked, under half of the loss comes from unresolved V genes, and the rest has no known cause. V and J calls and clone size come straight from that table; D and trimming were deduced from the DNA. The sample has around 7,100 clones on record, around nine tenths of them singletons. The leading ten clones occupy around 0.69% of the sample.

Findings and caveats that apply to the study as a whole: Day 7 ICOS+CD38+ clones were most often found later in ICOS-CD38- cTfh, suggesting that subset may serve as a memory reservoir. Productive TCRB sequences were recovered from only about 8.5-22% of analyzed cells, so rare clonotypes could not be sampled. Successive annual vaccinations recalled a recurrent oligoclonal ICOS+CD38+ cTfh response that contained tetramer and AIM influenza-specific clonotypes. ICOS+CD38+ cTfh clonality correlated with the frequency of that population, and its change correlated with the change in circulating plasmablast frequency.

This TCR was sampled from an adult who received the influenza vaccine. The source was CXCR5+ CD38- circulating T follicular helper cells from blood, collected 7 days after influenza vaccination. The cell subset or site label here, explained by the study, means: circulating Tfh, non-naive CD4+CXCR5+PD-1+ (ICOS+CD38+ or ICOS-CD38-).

The CDR3 amino acid sequence is: CASSQGTYQFF. The nucleotide sequence is TGTGCCAGCAGCCAAGGGACCTATCAGTTCTTC. The rearranged segments are TRBV7-2 and TRBJ2-1; the D region is possibly TRBD1 or TRBD2, each matching across 5 bases. CDR1 and CDR2 (SGHTA, FQGNSA) derive from the germline V gene. The CDR3 has 11 amino acids, counting the end cysteine and phenylalanine. Just the 33-base CDR3 DNA is kept, in frame starting at base 1. V is pared back by 5 bases and J by 13 bases, with 12 bases lying between the germline termini. With the portions outside the CDR3 filled from the reference TRBV7-2 and TRBJ2-1 genes, the complete variable region becomes GAGVSQSPSNKVTEKGKDVELRCDPISGHTALYWYRQSLGQGLEFLIYFQGNSAPDKSGLPSDRFSAERTGGSVSTLTIQRTQQEDSAVYLCASSQGTYQFFGPGTRLTVL.